The 11 T cell receptor beta chains listed next were all sequenced from one sample in a study of beta chain features in type 1 diabetes. Antigens for these TCRs are unknown. The whole isolated RNA underwent reverse transcription, so sequencing captured expressed TCRB transcripts. Profiled with immunoSEQ multiplex PCR; TCRdb holds only in-frame clones, not every one. The sample lists about 340,000 clones, less than 15% occurring once. Study-level results: In every one of the four CD4+ subsets, TCRB CDR3s were moderately but significantly shorter in Type 1 diabetes patients.

The sample comprised naive CD4+ T cells from blood. All receptors come from a woman aged 18-30 years with type 1 diabetes.

The gene calls are TRBV29-1 and TRBJ1-2; perhaps TRBD1 as D (6 bases). Looked up from germline, CDR1 is SQVTM and CDR2 is ANQGSEA. V was clipped by 7 bases and J by 3 bases, with 12 bases between them. The CDR3 contains 12 residues. Here the CDR3 reads CSAGGADYGYTF. The CDR3 DNA is TGCAGCGCGGGGGGCGCAGACTATGGCTACACCTTC.

This chain connects TRBV19 to TRBJ1-2; 7 nucleotides agree with TRBD1. Trimming took 6 bases from V and 3 from J; bases not matched to a gene: 4. The CDR3 sequence is 13 residues long. Per the germline V gene, CDR1 is LNHDA and CDR2 is SQIVND (reference sequence). CDR3 loop: CASSPGTDYGYTF. CDR3 in DNA: TGTGCCAGTAGCCCGGGGACAGACTATGGCTACACCTTC.

This clone has just a few counts. This sequence joins TRBV29-1 and TRBJ2-1; possible D gene TRBD1, 5 bases. Germline V gene data show CDR1 as SQVTM and CDR2 as ANQGSEA. V shed 1 base and J shed 4 bases, with 14 bases lying between them. The CDR3 contains 15 residues. CDR3 in amino acids: CSVEVGVRQYNEQFF. The CDR3, as DNA: TGCAGCGTTGAAGTTGGAGTGAGACAGTACAATGAGCAGTTCTTC.

The chain is built from TRBV6-5 and TRBJ2-3; D uncertain. CDR3 length: 13 amino acids. Germline loops: CDR1 MNHEY, CDR2 SVGAGI. The ends were cut back, 3 bases at V and 14 bases at J, with 18 bases in the middle. The CDR3 spells CASSYFFRPIGYF. CDR3 nucleotide sequence: TGTGCCAGCAGTTATTTTTTCAGGCCAATTGGGTATTTT.

This clone was counted between two and nine times. Other DNA sequences in this specimen translate into the identical CDR3. As DNA, the CDR3 is TGTGCCAGCAGTCCGGGACAGAACACTGAAGCTTTCTTT. As protein: CASSPGQNTEAFF. The chain carries TRBV28 and TRBJ1-1; D perhaps matches TRBD1 (6 bases). From germline, CDR1 is MDHEN and CDR2 SYDVKM. Between the trimmed V and J ends, which lost 5 bases and 1 base, there was a span of 8 bases. The CDR3 length is 13 residues.

This clone was counted a few times. The J gene is TRBJ2-5, the V gene TRBV19, with D unclear. This CDR3 comprises 13 residues. Germline CDR1 LNHDA, CDR2 SQIVND (reference sequence). The ends were cut back, 6 bases at V and 5 bases at J, with 13 bases in the middle. The CDR3 nucleotides read TGTGCCAGTAGCGGTTCTGGGCGTGAGACCCAGTACTTC. Translation gives CASSGSGRETQYF.

The J gene is TRBJ2-1, the V gene TRBV4-3; 13 bases agree with TRBD2. V trimming: 1 base; J trimming: 10 bases; junction bases outside the gene matches: 16. In germline, CDR1 is LGHNA, CDR2 YSLEER. The CDR3 has 19 residues. The CDR3 sequence is CASSQGGPLGTSGIGEQFF. CDR3 sequence (DNA): TGCGCCAGCAGCCAAGGGGGACCACTAGGGACTAGCGGGATAGGGGAGCAGTTCTTC.

The V gene is TRBV6-5, the J gene TRBJ1-2; the D gene is possibly TRBD1 (5 bases). Germline V gene data show CDR1 as MNHEY and CDR2 as SVGAGI. The CDR3 spans 14 residues. The ends were cut back, 0 bases at V and 2 bases at J, with 7 bases in the middle. The CDR3 loop reads CASSYSRTNYGYTF. The CDR3 region has the DNA TGTGCCAGCAGTTACTCTCGGACAAACTATGGCTACACCTTC.

The chain recombines TRBV9 with TRBJ2-5; 12 nucleotides align to TRBD2. Germline V gene sequence: CDR1 SGDLS, CDR2 YYNGEE. The CDR3 contains 18 residues. Trimming at V came to 3 bases and at J to 4 bases, leaving 13 bases not matched to a gene. Written as DNA, the CDR3 is TGTGCCAGCAGCGCGGAGTCCGGACTAGCGGGAACGTCAGAGACCCAGTACTTC. This codes for CASSAESGLAGTSETQYF. Filled out from reference TRBV9 and TRBJ2-5, the complete variable domain reads DSGVTQTPKHLITATGQRVTLRCSPRSGDLSVYWYQQSLDQGLQFLIQYYNGEERAKGNILERFSAQQFPDLHSELNLSSLELGDSALYFCASSAESGLAGTSETQYFGPGTRLLVL.

J is TRBJ2-1 and V is TRBV28; D is ambiguous. This CDR3 is 16 amino acids long. Germline loops: CDR1 MDHEN, CDR2 SYDVKM. V dropped 3 bases and J dropped 2 bases, with 14 bases sitting between them. CDR3 residues: CASSLYSSRTYNEQFF. CDR3 nucleotides: TGTGCCAGCAGTTTGTACTCCTCCCGCACCTACAATGAGCAGTTCTTC.

This clone was observed a few times. The chain combines TRBV7-2 with TRBJ1-2; 8 nucleotides align to TRBD1. Trimming took 1 base from V and 6 from J; bases not matched to a gene: 7. Germline loops: CDR1 SGHTA, CDR2 FQGNSA. The CDR3 is 15 amino acids. CDR3 region: CASSLVRQGANGYTF. The CDR3 coding sequence is TGTGCCAGCAGCTTAGTCCGCCAGGGGGCGAATGGCTACACCTTC.